This T cell receptor (beta chain) was recorded in a study of CD8 T cells in ankylosing spondylitis. General study points: Matched ankylosing spondylitis synovial fluid reportedly showed significant enrichment of disease-linked clones. Apparently characteristic of ankylosing spondylitis blood was a TCR beta motif (about 8 highly homologous variants). Disease-linked clones had a CD8+ phenotype and relatively low frequency in peripheral blood.

Libraries for TCR beta were made by quantitative 5'-RACE with molecular barcodes. MiXCR, run by TCRdb on the 5' RACE reads, gives a single entry per CDR3 protein. The sample holds some 37,000 distinct CDR3 sequences; approximately 11% are singletons and the top ten take 20% to 25%. The germline V and J ends were trimmed by 1 base and 7 bases, with 12 bases remaining between them. Germline V gives CDR1 SGHVS, CDR2 FNYEAQ. The CDR3 loop spans 14 amino acids. Regarding this clonotype: What it binds is not known.

The clonotype was recovered from a male donor with ankylosing spondylitis. This rearrangement joins TRBV7-6 to TRBJ2-3; no firm D call. Material for sequencing was synovial fluid, either unsorted or a sorted T cell fraction (not recorded which). CDR3 in DNA: TGTGCCAGCAGCTTAGAATCCGGTTCTCATACGCAGTATTTT. This encodes CASSLESGSHTQYF.